This T cell receptor (beta chain) was identified in a study of shared clonotypes between healthy human individuals. Trimming shortened V by 1 base and J by 0 bases, and 18 bases separated the two germline ends. The CDR3 contains 19 residues. Germline-derived CDR1 and CDR2 are SGHVS and FNYEAQ. A word on this clone: The target antigen is unknown.

Points from the study as a whole: Naive subsets usually exceeded memory subsets in estimated richness.

Original processing notes: ImmunoSEQ yielded junction-only sequences lacking quality scores, so filtering differed. Repertoires were generated with immunoSEQ multiplex PCR, while TCRdb's copy carries only in-frame clones and drops some. D and trimming come from the DNA, and the V and J calls and clone size come from that table. The top ten clones hold 0.36% of a sample with 1.6 million or so clones, less than 99% of them seen once. Donors had no recently reported acute infections or vaccinations and were HIV-negative. This receptor was identified in a man between 25 and 39 years old in good health. J is TRBJ1-4 and V is TRBV7-6; D gene ambiguous. Sequencing was performed on naive CD4+ T cells sorted from blood. The subset was: CD45RA+ positively selected. The chain's CDR3 is CASSLVALGRPATNEKLFF. The CDR3 bases are TGTGCCAGCAGCTTAGTGGCATTGGGCAGGCCCGCAACTAATGAAAAACTGTTTTTT.